The rows below give T cell receptor beta chains drawn from one sample of a study of breast tumors, draining lymph nodes, adjacent tissues. Each CDR3 protein is one row after TCRdb ran MiXCR on the multiplex PCR reads. Of 100,000 to 150,000 distinct CDR3 sequences in the sample, approximately 20% were seen once. Input material: axillary lymph node tissue. These TCRs come from a female donor with breast cancer. Some clones in this sample may be carry-over from other donors' samples. The CDR3 runs from the conserved cysteine through the conserved F or W. The D gene is left open where the match is weak. Clone size is not always given. Where it is, it says once, few, many or a class for expanded clones.

TRBV20-1	many	TRBJ2-1	TRBD1	TGCAGTGTGCCGGGACAGGGTTCCTACAATGAGCAGTTCTTC	CSVPGQGSYNEQFF
TRBV3-1	many	TRBJ2-5	TRBD2	TGTGCCAGCAGCCAAGAAAAGCGGGGGAAGACCCAGTACTTC	CASSQEKRGKTQYF
TRBV20-1	many	TRBJ2-1	-	TGCAGTGCTAGGCCCAACAATGAGCAGTTCTTC	CSARPNNEQFF
TRBV7-9	many	TRBJ2-6	TRBD2	TGTGCCAGCAGCTTAGCTCGACTTAGCGGGAGACCTGGGGCCAACGTCCTGACTTTC	CASSLARLSGRPGANVLTF
TRBV12-3/TRBV12-4	many	TRBJ2-5	-	TGTGCCAGCAGCCACGCCTTCGGGGACCAAGAGACCCAGTACTTC	CASSHAFGDQETQYF
TRBV28	-	TRBJ2-2	TRBD1	TGTGCCAGCAGACGGACAGGGGGCGTCACCGGGGAGCTGTTTTTT	CASRRTGGVTGELFF
TRBV20-1	once	TRBJ2-2	TRBD2	TGCAGTGCTACCAATGGCGGGAGAAAGACCGGGGAGCTGTTCTTT	CSATNGGRKTGELFF
TRBV7-2	many	TRBJ1-5	-	TGTGCCAGCAGCTATGACAGTTCTCACAATCAGCCCCAGCATTTT	CASSYDSSHNQPQHF
TRBV30	-	TRBJ2-2	-	TGTGCCTGGAACGCGCTCAGGGCGACGAACACCGGGGAGCTGTTTTTT	CAWNALRATNTGELFF
TRBV12-5	many	TRBJ2-1	TRBD1	TGTGCTAGTGGTTTGCTGATTAGGGGGCGAGACAATGAGCAGTTCTTC	CASGLLIRGRDNEQFF
TRBV2	many	TRBJ2-2	-	TGTGCCAGCAGTGAAACAGGCCCCGGGGAGCTGTTTTTT	CASSETGPGELFF
TRBV5-1	many	TRBJ2-2	-	TGCGCCAGCAGCTCAAAGTCGGGGTCCGGGGAGCTGTTTTTT	CASSSKSGSGELFF
TRBV27	many	TRBJ2-1	TRBD1	TGTGCCAGCAGTTCAGGGGGCCGTAGGTTCTTC	CASSSGGRRFF
TRBV7-8	-	TRBJ2-1	TRBD2	TGTGCCAGCAGCTTAAAAACTAGCGGGAGGGCCACGGTGCAGTTCTTC	CASSLKTSGRATVQFF
TRBV12-3/TRBV12-4	many	TRBJ2-1	TRBD2	TGTGCCAGCAGTTTTGGTAGCGGGAGGATGCATGAGCAGTTCTTC	CASSFGSGRMHEQFF
TRBV28	-	TRBJ1-5	-	TGTGCCAGCAGTTTCGGGACGTATCAGCCCCAGCATTTT	CASSFGTYQPQHF
TRBV6-6	many	TRBJ1-5	-	TGTGCCAGCAGTTACTCGGGGGGAGTGGGCAATCAGCCCCAGCATTTT	CASSYSGGVGNQPQHF
TRBV27	many	TRBJ2-7	TRBD2	TGTGCCAGCAGTTTATCCGGGACTAGCGGGAGGGCCCTGAACGAGCAGTACTTC	CASSLSGTSGRALNEQYF
TRBV3-1	many	TRBJ2-7	-	TGTGCCAGCAGCCCCACCCACTACTTGTACGAGCAGTACTTC	CASSPTHYLYEQYF
TRBV28	-	TRBJ2-1	-	TGTGCCAGCAGTAATAGCGGATTCTACAATGAGCAGTTCTTC	CASSNSGFYNEQFF
TRBV6-1	many	TRBJ2-7	TRBD2	TGTGCCAGCAGTGAAGACCTAGCGGGAAAATACGAGCAGTACTTC	CASSEDLAGKYEQYF
TRBV20-1	-	TRBJ2-1	-	TGCAGTGCTAGAGAAATCCGGGACCCAAGGTATAAGCGGTTCTTC	CSAREIRDPRYKRFF
TRBV29-1	many	TRBJ1-3	TRBD1	TGCAGCGCTCGGACAGGTTCTGGAAACACCATATATTTT	CSARTGSGNTIYF
TRBV11-2	many	TRBJ1-4	-	TGTGCCAGCAGCTCAGGGATCACTAATGAAAAACTGTTTTTT	CASSSGITNEKLFF
TRBV28	-	TRBJ2-6	TRBD1	TGTGCCAGCAGCTGGCAGGGGGCGGGTGGGGCCAACGTCCTGACTTTC	CASSWQGAGGANVLTF
TRBV11-2	-	TRBJ2-1	-	TGTGCCAGCAGCTCATTGAGCGGAAGCTCCTACAATGAGCAGTTCTTC	CASSSLSGSSYNEQFF
TRBV20-1	many	TRBJ2-2	-	TGCAGTGCTTGGGGCACTGACACCGGGGAGCTGTTTTTT	CSAWGTDTGELFF